The next 30 T cell receptor beta chains were all read from a single sample in a study of PD-1 blockade in classical Hodgkin lymphoma. Generated by immunoSEQ multiplex PCR, the TCRdb table keeps only in-frame clones and is missing some. This table holds about 97,000 clones, around four fifths found once. Every patient experienced relapse after autologous stem cell transplantation, and brentuximab vedotin exposure varied. Sample: peripheral blood mononuclear cells (PBMCs), taken at baseline. These receptors were obtained from a human donor with classical Hodgkin lymphoma.

This clone has a single count. This CDR3 is CASSLEGVTEAFF. In DNA, the CDR3 is TGCGCCAGCAGCTTGGAAGGTGTCACTGAAGCTTTCTTT. The chain links TRBV5-1 to TRBJ1-1; D remains unclear. V lost 0 bases, J lost 4 bases, and 7 bases lay in between. The CDR3 consists of 13 residues. Germline CDR1 reads SGHRS; CDR2 reads YFSETQ.

The J gene is TRBJ1-2, the V gene TRBV10-3; D possibly corresponds to TRBD1 (5 bases). The CDR3 length is 15 residues. Germline V gives CDR1 ENHRY, CDR2 SYGVKD. The V and J ends lost 0 bases and 8 bases respectively, with 16 bases between them. Here the CDR3 DNA reads TGTGCCATCAGTGAGTCTACGGAGGGGCGATGGGGCTACACCTTC. This codes for CAISESTEGRWGYTF.

The sample holds a few counts of this clone. The rearrangement links TRBV5-4 to TRBJ2-1, with D maybe TRBD2 (5 bases). Looked up from germline, CDR1 is SGHNT and CDR2 is YYREEE (reference sequence). This CDR3 spans 11 amino acids. The CDR3 DNA reads TGTGTTATAGCGTCCTACAATGAGCAGTTCTTC. Translation: CVIASYNEQFF.

This chain joins TRBV5-1 and TRBJ2-7; D gene ambiguous. V shed 3 bases and J shed 5 bases, with 9 bases lying between them. The CDR3 loop spans 12 amino acids. Germline CDR1 and CDR2: SGHRS and YFSETQ. The CDR3 here is CASSSLGNEQYF. The CDR3 nucleotides read TGCGCCAGCAGCTCGTTAGGGAACGAGCAGTACTTC.

The chain is built from TRBV28 and TRBJ1-4; 10 bases map to TRBD1. The CDR3 runs 15 residues. V was pared by 2 bases and J by 6 bases, with 3 bases of the junction left unmatched. CDR1 is MDHEN, CDR2 SYDVKM, per germline. This CDR3 reads CASSLDRGPDEKLFF. The CDR3 DNA reads TGTGCCAGCAGTTTAGACAGGGGGCCTGATGAAAAACTGTTTTTT.

The rearrangement uses TRBV15 and TRBJ2-1; TRBD2 matches at 7 bases. The CDR3 is 15 residues long. Germline loops: CDR1 LNHNV, CDR2 YYDKDF (reference sequence). The J segment lost 6 bases and the V segment lost 4 bases, leaving 9 bases of the junction unmatched. The CDR3 coding sequence is TGTGCCACCAGCACCCGGGTAGCGGGCATCAATGAGCAGTTCTTC. Protein sequence: CATSTRVAGINEQFF.

The J gene is TRBJ2-3, the V gene TRBV7-2; 7 bases match TRBD2. The V gene's germline CDR1 is SGHTA and CDR2 FQGNSA. V lost 5 bases and J lost 3; bases outside the gene matches: 8. The CDR3 consists of 15 residues. CDR3 DNA sequence: TGTGCCAGCAGCCGCTACGGACTAGATACAGATACGCAGTATTTT. Its translation is CASSRYGLDTDTQYF.

The CDR3 DNA reads as TGTGCCAGCAGCCACACAGGGGGCAACTATGGCTACACCTTC. It encodes CASSHTGGNYGYTF. The chain combines TRBV6-1 with TRBJ1-2; 9 nucleotides align to TRBD1. CDR3 length: 14 residues. V trimming: 6 bases; J trimming: 2 bases; junction bases outside the gene matches: 4. The germline gives CDR1 MNHNS, CDR2 SASEGT.

The chain joins TRBV14 to TRBJ2-5, with TRBD1 as a possible D gene (7 bases). Trimming stripped 6 bases from V and 5 bases from J, with 19 bases between. CDR3 length equals 15 residues. Germline values: CDR1 SGHDN, CDR2 FVKESK. CDR3 DNA sequence: TGTGCCAGCAGTCTTCAGACAGGGAGGTTTGAGACCCAGTACTTC. Translated, it gives CASSLQTGRFETQYF.

The V call is TRBV19, the J call TRBJ2-1; D may be TRBD2 (5 bases). The CDR3 covers 12 residues. Trimming stripped 7 bases from V and 9 bases from J, with 13 bases between. The germline gives CDR1 LNHDA, CDR2 SQIVND (reference sequence). The CDR3, as DNA: TGTGCCAGTAAACCCGACGGAGGTGAGCAGTTCTTC. It encodes CASKPDGGEQFF.

This chain uses TRBV30 with TRBJ1-1; the match to TRBD1 covers 8 bases. In germline, CDR1 is GTSNPN, CDR2 SVGIG (reference sequence). After removal of 8 bases from V and 4 bases from J, the junction contained 6 bases not matched to a gene. The CDR3 contains 12 residues. As DNA, the CDR3 is TGTGCCGCGCAGGGGGCATTCACTGAAGCTTTCTTT. This codes for CAAQGAFTEAFF.

The chain joins TRBV2 to TRBJ2-5; no clear D. V shed 6 bases and J shed 1 base, with 9 bases lying between them. This CDR3 is built from 13 residues. The germline CDR1 and CDR2 sequences are SNHLY and FYNNEI. DNA of the CDR3: TGTGCCAGCAGCGAACTCCGCCAAGAGACCCAGTACTTC. Its protein product is CASSELRQETQYF.

J is TRBJ2-3 and V is TRBV9; D remains ambiguous. The V gene's germline CDR1 is SGDLS and CDR2 YYNGEE. The CDR3 extends over 12 amino acids. V was cut by 4 bases and J by 8 bases, with 11 bases left in between. In nucleotides, the CDR3 is TGTGCCAGCAGCCGCGAGCGTGGTACGCAGTATTTT. This sequence encodes CASSRERGTQYF.

The chain is built from TRBV15 and TRBJ2-1; 14 positions match TRBD2. Germline assignment: CDR1 LNHNV and CDR2 YYDKDF (reference sequence). Unmatched junction bases numbered 6, after V lost 4 bases and J lost 10 bases. The CDR3 is 15 amino acids. The CDR3 DNA sequence: TGTGCCACCAGCAAGGGACTAGCGGGAGTGGAGGAGCAGTTCTTC. As protein: CATSKGLAGVEEQFF.

V usage is TRBV6-5 and J usage is TRBJ2-1; no clear D. This CDR3 contains 14 residues. V was trimmed by 4 bases and J by 9 bases, leaving 16 bases between them. Germline lookup yields CDR1 MNHEY and CDR2 SVGAGI. The CDR3 protein is CASSSTTLSSEQFF. The CDR3 nucleotides are TGTGCCAGCAGTTCGACGACCCTAAGCAGTGAGCAGTTCTTC.

This clone was seen a single time. This chain connects TRBV2 to TRBJ2-3; D perhaps matches TRBD1 (6 bases). This CDR3 spans 13 amino acids. Germline CDR1 SNHLY, CDR2 FYNNEI. The germline V and J ends were trimmed by 2 bases and 6 bases, with 9 bases remaining between them. The CDR3, as DNA: TGTGCCAGCAGTGAAAACAGGGCCGATACGCAGTATTTT. Its protein is CASSENRADTQYF.

This clone came up once. The J gene is TRBJ1-5, the V gene TRBV28, with no clear D. This CDR3 spans 14 amino acids. The germline gives CDR1 MDHEN, CDR2 SYDVKM. Between the trimmed V and J ends, which lost 3 bases and 9 bases, there was a span of 15 bases. The DNA for the CDR3 is TGTGCCAGCAGTTTTTCTGGGTTTAATGGGCCCCAGCATTTT. It translates to CASSFSGFNGPQHF. The full variable domain, completed using reference TRBV28 and TRBJ1-5, is DVKVTQSSRYLVKRTGEKVFLECVQDMDHENMFWYRQDPGLGLRLIYFSYDVKMKEKGDIPEGYSVSREKKERFSLILESASTNQTSMYLCASSFSGFNGPQHFGDGTRLSIL.

This sequence joins TRBV6-1 and TRBJ2-7, with D possibly being TRBD1 or TRBD2 (5 bases each). V was shortened by 9 bases and J by 4 bases, with 13 bases between the two germline ends. There are 12 residues in the CDR3. Germline V gives CDR1 MNHNS, CDR2 SASEGT. The CDR3 sequence is CASGARRYEQYF. DNA for the CDR3: TGTGCCAGTGGGGCACGGAGGTACGAGCAGTACTTC.

This clone was counted a single time. The V gene is TRBV5-1, the J gene TRBJ2-1, with D perhaps matching TRBD1 (5 bases). Trimming pared 0 bases from V and 6 bases from J, leaving 16 bases between. CDR1 is SGHRS, CDR2 YFSETQ, per germline. The CDR3 loop spans 16 amino acids. CDR3 sequence reads: CASSLGRTSLFNEQFF. CDR3 nucleotides: TGCGCCAGCAGCTTGGGTCGGACATCCCTATTCAATGAGCAGTTCTTC.

J is TRBJ1-4 and V is TRBV19, with 8 bases lining up with TRBD1. V shed 5 bases, J shed 6 bases, and the junction held 8 bases outside the gene matches. CDR3 size: 15 residues. CDR1 and CDR2 (germline): LNHDA, SQIVND (reference sequence). This CDR3 is CASSAVGQGHEKLFF. CDR3 coding DNA: TGTGCCAGTAGTGCCGTTGGACAGGGCCATGAAAAACTGTTTTTT.

This clone was counted once. The chain uses TRBV7-9 and TRBJ2-1, with 11 bases fitting TRBD2. Germline CDR1 reads SEHNR; CDR2 reads FQNEAQ (reference sequence). Trimming cost V 3 bases and J 6 bases; bases outside gene matches: 1. The CDR3 has 14 amino acids. CDR3 sequence (DNA): TGTGCCAGCAGCTTGGGACTAGCGGTCAATGAGCAGTTCTTC. This encodes CASSLGLAVNEQFF.

The chain uses TRBV11-2 and TRBJ2-6; the match to TRBD2 covers 8 bases. Looked up from germline, CDR1 is SGHAT and CDR2 is FQNNGV. J was trimmed by 4 bases and V by 5 bases; bases with no gene match: 7. The CDR3 covers 16 residues. The CDR3 DNA reads as TGTGCCAGCAGCCCGGGAGGGGCTGGAGGGGCCAACGTCCTGACTTTC. The encoded protein is CASSPGGAGGANVLTF. The full variable domain, in which reference TRBV11-2 and TRBJ2-6 provide the parts outside the CDR3, is EAGVAQSPRYKIIEKRQSVAFWCNPISGHATLYWYQQILGQGPKLLIQFQNNGVVDDSQLPKDRFSAERLKGVDSTLKIQPAKLEDSAVYLCASSPGGAGGANVLTFGAGSRLTVL.

In this sample, this clone turned up many times. V and J are TRBV21-1 and TRBJ1-4; the table's TRBD1 call for D was not verified on the DNA. TRBV21-1 has pseudogene status. There are 14 residues in the CDR3. The CDR3 loop reads CASSLRGPHEKLFF. CDR3 DNA sequence: TGTGCCAGCAGCCTGAGGGGGCCCCATGAAAAACTGTTTTTT.

This clone was counted many times. The chain couples TRBV9 to TRBJ1-5, with D tentatively TRBD1 (6 bases). The CDR3 contains 13 residues. V lost 3 bases and J 3 bases, leaving 7 bases between the germline ends. Germline CDR1 and CDR2: SGDLS and YYNGEE. CDR3 bases: TGTGCCAGCAGCGCAGGGGTCAATCAGCCCCAGCATTTT. It codes for CASSAGVNQPQHF.

The rearrangement joins TRBV5-4 to TRBJ2-1, with D tentatively TRBD2 (6 bases). The V and J ends lost 4 bases and 4 bases respectively, with 12 bases between them. Germline lookup yields CDR1 SGHNT and CDR2 YYREEE (reference sequence). This CDR3 spans 14 amino acids. The CDR3 sequence: CASSIRDSYNEQFF. DNA for the CDR3: TGTGCCAGCAGCATACGGGACTCTTACAATGAGCAGTTCTTC.

The gene calls are TRBV18 and TRBJ2-1, with TRBD2 identical over 12 bases. Germline V lookup: CDR1 KGHSH, CDR2 LQKENI. Trimming took 3 bases from V and 8 from J; bases not matched to a gene: 2. This CDR3 has 14 residues. The CDR3 DNA sequence: TGTGCCAGCTCACCGACTAGCGGGAGCGATGAGCAGTTCTTC. Translating gives CASSPTSGSDEQFF.

CDR3: CASSSQSIGLAGKTEQFF. The CDR3 DNA follows: TGTGCCAGCAGCTCACAAAGTATCGGGCTAGCGGGTAAAACAGAACAGTTCTTC. This chain joins TRBV7-2 and TRBJ2-1, with 8 bases identical to TRBD2. CDR3 length: 18 amino acids. The junction had 24 bases not matched to a gene; V was cut back by 4 bases and J by 13 bases. Germline CDR1 is SGHTA and CDR2 is FQGNSA.

This clone has more than one count but fewer than ten. Additional DNA sequences in this sample encode the identical CDR3. The rearrangement joins TRBV18 to TRBJ2-5; 7 bases align to TRBD1. This CDR3 contains 13 residues. V trimming: 3 bases; J trimming: 2 bases; junction bases outside the gene matches: 0. Germline values: CDR1 KGHSH, CDR2 LQKENI. The chain's CDR3 is CASSPGQQETQYF. The CDR3 DNA reads TGTGCCAGCTCACCGGGACAGCAAGAGACCCAGTACTTC.

This chain connects TRBV5-4 to TRBJ2-5; 7 nucleotides match TRBD1. V lost 1 base and J lost 1; bases outside the gene matches: 10. Germline V gene lookup returns CDR1 SGHNT and CDR2 YYREEE (reference sequence). The CDR3 sequence is 17 residues long. The CDR3 sequence: CASSLTIYGTVQETQYF. The CDR3 nucleotides read TGTGCCAGCAGCTTGACCATCTACGGGACAGTCCAAGAGACCCAGTACTTC. Using reference TRBV5-4 and TRBJ2-5 for the parts outside the CDR3, the full variable domain is ETGVTQSPTHLIKTRGQQVTLRCSSQSGHNTVSWYQQALGQGPQFIFQYYREEENGRGNFPPRFSGLQFPNYSSELNVNALELDDSALYLCASSLTIYGTVQETQYFGPGTRLLVL.

Regarding this clone: The identical CDR3 is also encoded by other nucleotide sequences in the sample. The chain's CDR3 is CASSFGGSSYNEQFF. Written as DNA, the CDR3 is TGTGCCAGCAGTTTCGGCGGGAGCTCCTACAATGAGCAGTTCTTC. The V call is TRBV28, the J call TRBJ2-1, with 7 bases matching TRBD2. Losses at the gene ends were 3 bases for V and 0 bases for J; bases not matched to a gene: 2. Per the germline V gene, CDR1 is MDHEN and CDR2 is SYDVKM. This CDR3 has 15 amino acids.